Following are 11 T cell receptor beta chains from one sample sequenced in a study of blood T cell repertoires in COVID-19. Repertoires were generated with immunoSEQ multiplex PCR, while TCRdb's copy carries only in-frame clones and drops some. The table has about 210,000 clones, more than 75% seen once. The sequenced sample consisted of PBMCs or T cells enriched from blood (not recorded which). The receptors stem from a middle-aged man with acute COVID-19.

The chain employs TRBV6-5 and TRBJ1-1, with 10 nucleotides matching TRBD1. Germline V lookup: CDR1 MNHEY, CDR2 SVGAGI. Losses at the gene ends were 5 bases for V and 4 bases for J; bases not matched to a gene: 4. The CDR3 sequence is 14 residues long. The CDR3 DNA reads TGTGCCAGCAGTAGTAGGGACAGGGGCACTGAAGCTTTCTTT. Translating it yields CASSSRDRGTEAFF.

This clone was recorded once. The V gene is TRBV29-1, the J gene TRBJ1-5, with a weak D call TRBD1 (6 bases). The CDR3 runs to 14 residues. The germline V gene encodes CDR1 SQVTM and CDR2 ANQGSEA. V shed 6 bases and J shed 3 bases, with 15 bases lying between them. This CDR3 is CSVASGQINQPQHF. In DNA form, the CDR3 reads TGCAGCGTAGCTAGTGGACAGATCAATCAGCCCCAGCATTTT.

This chain joins TRBV4-3 and TRBJ2-7; perhaps TRBD1 as D (5 bases). The CDR3 runs to 15 residues. Germline V gene data show CDR1 as LGHNA and CDR2 as YSLEER. Between the trimmed V and J ends, which lost 0 bases and 2 bases, there was a span of 11 bases. DNA for the CDR3: TGCGCCAGCAGCCAAGATTCTCAGGGCACCTACGAGCAGTACTTC. Translated: CASSQDSQGTYEQYF.

The gene calls are TRBV27 and TRBJ1-2, with TRBD1 matching 8 bases. V shed 5 bases and J 8 bases; nucleotides not matched to a gene: 10. CDR1 is MNHEY and CDR2 is SMNVEV in the germline V gene (reference sequence). This CDR3 region has 14 residues. In nucleotides, the CDR3 is TGTGCCAGCAGTCCCCTGGGACAGGAGGGCGGCTACACCTTC. This sequence encodes CASSPLGQEGGYTF.

This clone showed up just once. The V gene is TRBV5-1, the J gene TRBJ2-1, with TRBD2 identical over 7 bases. V lost 3 bases and J lost 3; bases outside the gene matches: 3. This CDR3 comprises 14 residues. Germline V gives CDR1 SGHRS, CDR2 YFSETQ. The CDR3 DNA reads as TGCGCCAGCAGCTCTGGACTAGTCTACAATGAGCAGTTCTTC. Protein product: CASSSGLVYNEQFF.

This clone was counted a single time. The V call is TRBV5-8, the J call TRBJ2-5, with a weak D call TRBD2 (5 bases). The CDR3 runs to 11 residues. Trimming took 8 bases from V and 5 from J, leaving 10 bases between them. Germline CDR1 and CDR2: SGHTS and YDEGEE. CDR3 nucleotide sequence: TGTGCCAGAGCCCCGGGGGAGACCCAGTACTTC. The encoded protein is CARAPGETQYF.

The chain carries TRBV7-6 and TRBJ2-1, with TRBD2 matching 7 bases. The CDR3 contains 13 residues. V trimming: 6 bases; J trimming: 9 bases; junction bases outside the gene matches: 8. Germline V CDR1 and CDR2: SGHVS, FNYEAQ. The CDR3 here is CASRESGGGEQFF. The CDR3 DNA reads TGTGCCAGCAGGGAGTCGGGAGGAGGTGAGCAGTTCTTC.

This chain links TRBV6-5 with TRBJ2-1, with TRBD2 as a possible D gene (5 bases). Trimming took off 0 bases at V and 7 bases at J, with 7 bases between the two ends. Germline V gene data show CDR1 as MNHEY and CDR2 as SVGAGI. The CDR3 contains 13 residues. The CDR3 is CASSYSRVNEQFF. The CDR3 bases are TGTGCCAGCAGTTACTCGAGGGTTAATGAGCAGTTCTTC.

The count of this clone is one. The genes are TRBV5-1 and TRBJ2-7, with D unclear. CDR3 length: 13 residues. V was pared by 1 base and J by 3 bases, with 8 bases between. Germline CDR1 reads SGHRS; CDR2 reads YFSETQ. CDR3 coding DNA: TGCGCCAGCAGCTTGAATGGCGGCTACGAGCAGTACTTC. Translation: CASSLNGGYEQYF.

The rearrangement joins TRBV12-3 or TRBV12-4 to TRBJ1-5; D is perhaps TRBD1 (6 bases). This CDR3 comprises 13 residues. V was shortened by 6 bases and J by 6 bases, with 12 bases between the two germline ends. As DNA, the CDR3 is TGTGCCAGCAGGAACAGGGAGGGTCAGCCCCAGCATTTT. Translation: CASRNREGQPQHF.

This clone was counted a single time. The chain carries TRBV4-3 and TRBJ2-1; TRBD1 matches at 8 bases. Trimming cost V 1 base and J 9 bases; bases outside gene matches: 8. The CDR3 runs to 15 residues. Per germline, CDR1 LGHNA and CDR2 YSLEER. The CDR3 DNA reads TGCGCCAGCAGCCAAGCCGGGGCAGGGGGCTTTGAGCAGTTCTTC. It translates to CASSQAGAGGFEQFF.